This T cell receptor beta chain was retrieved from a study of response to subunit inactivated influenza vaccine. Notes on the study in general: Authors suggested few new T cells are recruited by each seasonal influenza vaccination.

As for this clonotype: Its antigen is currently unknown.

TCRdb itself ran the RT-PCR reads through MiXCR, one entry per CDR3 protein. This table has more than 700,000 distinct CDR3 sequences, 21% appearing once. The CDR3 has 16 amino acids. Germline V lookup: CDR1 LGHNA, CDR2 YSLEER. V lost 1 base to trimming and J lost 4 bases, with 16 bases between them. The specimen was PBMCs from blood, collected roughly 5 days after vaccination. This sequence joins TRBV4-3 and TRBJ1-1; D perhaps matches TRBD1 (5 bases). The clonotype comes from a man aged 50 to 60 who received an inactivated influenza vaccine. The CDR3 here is CASSQAHGGFGTEAFF. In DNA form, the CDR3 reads TGCGCCAGCAGCCAAGCCCACGGGGGGTTTGGCACTGAAGCTTTCTTT.